One sample yielded the 18 T cell receptor beta chains listed below, sequenced in a study of T cell responses to AZD1222 COVID-19 vaccine. Only in-frame clones appear in the TCRdb table, and some are missing; sequencing was by immunoSEQ multiplex PCR. The sample has 100,000 to 150,000 clones, roughly 91% seen once; the top ten hold about 4.1%. The source material was peripheral blood, sampled on day 0 of MenACWY control vaccination. The receptors come from an adult in good health.

This rearrangement joins TRBV6-4 to TRBJ2-3; D unresolved. This CDR3 comprises 15 residues. The germline CDR1 and CDR2 sequences are MRHNA and SNTAGT. V dropped 3 bases and J dropped 3 bases, with 13 bases sitting between them. In DNA form, the CDR3 reads TGTGCCAGCAGTGAAGCAGCAATAGGAACAGATACGCAGTATTTT. Protein product: CASSEAAIGTDTQYF.

This clone has more than one count but fewer than ten. This chain joins TRBV4-2 and TRBJ2-1, with TRBD2 matching 10 bases. J lost 8 bases, V lost 5 bases, and 6 bases had no gene match. Germline V lookup: CDR1 LGHNA, CDR2 YNFKEQ. The length of the CDR3 is 14 residues. The DNA of the CDR3 is TGTGCCAGCAGCTCGGGACTAGCGACGGATGAGCAGTTCTTC. As protein: CASSSGLATDEQFF.

The rearrangement links TRBV2 to TRBJ1-6; D not resolved. The germline CDR1 and CDR2 sequences are SNHLY and FYNNEI. V gave up 4 bases and J gave up 6 bases, with 7 bases separating them. The CDR3 runs to 13 residues. The CDR3 region is CASSGTSNSPLHF. DNA for the CDR3: TGTGCCAGCAGTGGGACTAGTAATTCACCCCTCCACTTT.

The CDR3 sequence is CASSESSGPTDLYNEQFF. In DNA, the CDR3 is TGCGCCAGCAGTGAGTCTTCGGGGCCTACGGACCTCTACAATGAGCAGTTCTTC. V usage is TRBV10-1 and J usage is TRBJ2-1; TRBD1 or TRBD2 may be the D gene (5 bases each). Germline-derived CDR1 and CDR2 are WNHNN and SYGVQD (reference sequence). The CDR3 has 18 residues. Trimming shortened V by 0 bases and J by 3 bases, and 18 bases separated the two germline ends.

This chain connects TRBV5-1 to TRBJ2-5, with 7 bases identical to TRBD2. With V trimmed by 0 bases and J by 2 bases, 7 bases remained unmatched. CDR3 size: 16 residues. In germline, CDR1 is SGHRS, CDR2 YFSETQ. CDR3 nucleotides: TGCGCCAGCAGCTTGGTAGCGGGTTCTAGGCAAGAGACCCAGTACTTC. Translation gives CASSLVAGSRQETQYF.

The CDR3 DNA follows: TGTGCCAGCAGCCCGGGACAGTTATTGAACACTGAAGCTTTCTTT. Its translation is CASSPGQLLNTEAFF. V and J are TRBV25-1 and TRBJ1-1; TRBD1 aligns across 7 bases. J lost 0 bases, V lost 6 bases, and 7 bases had no gene match. This CDR3 is 15 amino acids long. Germline V gene sequence: CDR1 MGHDK, CDR2 SYGVNS.

The chain employs TRBV6-5 and TRBJ1-6; no clear D gene. Trimming took off 6 bases at V and 2 bases at J, with 8 bases between the two ends. Germline V gives CDR1 MNHEY, CDR2 SVGAGI. CDR3 length: 14 residues. The CDR3 is CASSSGPYNSPLHF. In nucleotides, the CDR3 is TGTGCCAGCAGCTCCGGACCCTATAATTCACCCCTCCACTTT.

V and J are TRBV3-1 (or the pseudogene TRBV3-2) and TRBJ1-3, with D uncertain. The CDR3 consists of 15 residues. Trimming pared 0 bases from V and 4 bases from J, leaving 10 bases between. Germline lookup yields CDR1 LGHDT and CDR2 YNNKEL (reference sequence). This CDR3 is CASSQDHHSGNTIYF. The CDR3 DNA follows: TGTGCCAGCAGCCAAGATCACCATTCCGGAAACACCATATATTTT.

The J gene is TRBJ2-5, the V gene TRBV4-2, with D perhaps being TRBD1 or TRBD2 (5 bases each). Germline V gene data show CDR1 as LGHNA and CDR2 as YNFKEQ. V shed 1 base and J shed 2 bases, with 8 bases lying between them. The CDR3 spans 14 residues. This CDR3 reads CASSQGDGQETQYF. The CDR3 DNA reads TGTGCCAGCAGCCAAGGGGACGGACAAGAGACCCAGTACTTC.

The chain combines TRBV9 with TRBJ2-1; 11 nucleotides align to TRBD2. CDR3 length: 16 amino acids. Germline V gene lookup returns CDR1 SGDLS and CDR2 YYNGEE. V lost 0 bases to trimming and J lost 6 bases; unmatched junction nucleotides: 5. As DNA, the CDR3 is TGTGCCAGCAGCGTAGCCGGGACTAGCGGACCCAATGAGCAGTTCTTC. It is translated as CASSVAGTSGPNEQFF. Drawing the rest from reference TRBV9 and TRBJ2-1, the complete variable domain is DSGVTQTPKHLITATGQRVTLRCSPRSGDLSVYWYQQSLDQGLQFLIQYYNGEERAKGNILERFSAQQFPDLHSELNLSSLELGDSALYFCASSVAGTSGPNEQFFGPGTRLTVL.

Points on this clone: The same CDR3 arises from other DNA sequences in this sample as well. The chain links TRBV28 to TRBJ1-3; 9 nucleotides align to TRBD1. This CDR3 has 15 residues. The V gene's germline CDR1 is MDHEN and CDR2 SYDVKM. The ends lost 5 bases at V and 0 bases at J; junction bases unmatched: 2. CDR3 in amino acids: CASSETGGSGNTIYF. The CDR3 DNA follows: TGTGCCAGCAGTGAGACAGGGGGCTCTGGAAACACCATATATTTT.

The J gene is TRBJ1-1, the V gene TRBV5-6, with TRBD1 as a possible D gene (5 bases). Germline V gives CDR1 SGHDT, CDR2 YYEEEE. Trimming left V 1 base short and J 5 bases short, with 18 bases between. The CDR3 runs 16 residues. CDR3 nucleotide sequence: TGTGCCAGCAGCTTGAGTGGGTGGGGGGTTGCAACTGAAGCTTTCTTT. Translation gives CASSLSGWGVATEAFF.

V is TRBV2 and J is TRBJ2-7; maybe TRBD1 (5 bases). Germline V gene data show CDR1 as SNHLY and CDR2 as FYNNEI. V lost 7 bases and J lost 7, with 17 bases in between. This CDR3 has 13 residues. Here the CDR3 DNA reads TGTGCCAGCAATGTGCAAGTTCGGACAGAGCAGTACTTC. Protein: CASNVQVRTEQYF. The entire variable domain, with the rest obtained from reference TRBV2 and TRBJ2-7, is as follows: EPEVTQTPSHQVTQMGQEVILRCVPISNHLYFYWYRQILGQKVEFLVSFYNNEISEKSEIFDDQFSVERPDGSNFTLKIRSTKLEDSAMYFCASNVQVRTEQYFGPGTRLTVT.

This clone occurred once. The gene calls are TRBV6-2 or TRBV6-3 and TRBJ2-3, with TRBD2 identical over 11 bases. The length of the CDR3 is 14 residues. The ends lost 5 bases at V and 6 bases at J; junction bases unmatched: 4. Germline CDR1 MNHEY, CDR2 SVGEGT. The CDR3 protein is CASSHSGGADTQYF. The CDR3 nucleotides are TGTGCCAGCAGTCATAGCGGGGGGGCCGATACGCAGTATTTT.

This chain connects TRBV28 to TRBJ2-7; D may be TRBD1 or TRBD2 (5 bases each). The CDR3 consists of 19 residues. CDR1 and CDR2 (germline): MDHEN, SYDVKM. With 6 bases removed from V and 2 bases from J, the gap between germline ends came to 29 bases. The CDR3 spells CASSRGGGWGFRSTYEQYV. The CDR3 coding sequence is TGTGCCAGCAGCCGAGGTGGCGGTTGGGGGTTTCGATCGACCTACGAGCAGTACGTC.

The chain is built from TRBV2 and TRBJ2-7; D is uncertain. Trimming stripped 0 bases from V and 2 bases from J, with 8 bases between. This CDR3 contains 14 residues. In germline, CDR1 is SNHLY, CDR2 FYNNEI. CDR3 bases: TGTGCCAGCAGTGAAGCCGGCCAAGCCTACGAGCAGTACTTC. Protein product: CASSEAGQAYEQYF.

V is TRBV7-6 and J is TRBJ2-7, with D possibly being TRBD1 (6 bases). CDR1 and CDR2 from the germline V gene are SGHVS and FNYEAQ. V dropped 1 base and J dropped 5 bases, with 15 bases sitting between them. This CDR3 region has 15 residues. The CDR3 spells CASSLGDNYFNEQYF. In DNA, the CDR3 is TGTGCCAGCAGCTTAGGGGACAATTATTTCAACGAGCAGTACTTC. Drawing the rest from reference TRBV7-6 and TRBJ2-7, the complete variable domain is GAGVSQSPRYKVTKRGQDVALRCDPISGHVSLYWYRQALGQGPEFLTYFNYEAQQDKSGLPNDRFSAERPEGSISTLTIQRTEQRDSAMYRCASSLGDNYFNEQYFGPGTRLTVT.

This clone showed up just once. The chain has TRBV29-1 and TRBJ1-1, with D maybe TRBD1 (6 bases). Looked up from germline, CDR1 is SQVTM and CDR2 is ANQGSEA. This CDR3 comprises 11 residues. CDR3 bases: TGCAGGACAGGTTCTGGAACTGAAGCTTTCTTT. Protein product: CRTGSGTEAFF.